This T cell receptor (beta chain) was retrieved from a study of technical replicates of blood from a few donors. Profiling relied on immunoSEQ multiplex PCR, and the TCRdb table lists in-frame clones only, not all of them. The sample contains 65,000 to 80,000 clones, under 99% of which appear only once. The CDR3 is 16 amino acids. CDR1 is SQVTM, CDR2 ANQGSEA, per germline. V shed 6 bases and J shed 2 bases, with 23 bases lying between them. The chain joins TRBV29-1 to TRBJ2-7, with D perhaps matching TRBD1 (6 bases). The material sequenced was T cells isolated from PBMCs. The clonotype originates from a human donor in good health. The CDR3 coding sequence is TGCAGCGTGGAAATTCAGGACAGAAGGTTTACCTACGAGCAGTACTTC. Its protein product is CSVEIQDRRFTYEQYF.